These T cell receptor beta chains were read from a single sample in a study of immune cell composition in non-small cell lung cancer. The data were produced by immunoSEQ multiplex PCR, yet TCRdb's version contains in-frame clones alone and is incomplete. The profile shows over 950 clones, 79% of them singletons. Sequencing input: lung tumor tissue. These receptors were taken from a human donor with non-small cell lung cancer. The CDR3 runs from the conserved cysteine through the conserved F or W. Fields, in order: clone size, V gene, J gene, D gene, CDR3 DNA, CDR3 protein. A D gene is named only where the DNA matches it firmly. Not all rows give a size; the values are once, few, many and, for expanded clones, a class.

size: .
V: TRBV5-1
J: TRBJ2-5
D: TRBD1
DNA: TGCGCCAGCAGCGGAACCGACAGGGGAGATATGGTGACCCAGTACTTC
CDR3: CASSGTDRGDMVTQYF

size: .
V: TRBV9
J: TRBJ1-6
D: .
DNA: TGTGCCAGCACCACAGGAAGTAGCAATAATTCACCCCTCCACTTT
CDR3: CASTTGSSNNSPLHF

size: .
V: TRBV18
J: TRBJ2-1
D: .
DNA: TGTGCCAGCTCACCACGGTCGGGTGAGCAGTTCTTC
CDR3: CASSPRSGEQFF

size: .
V: TRBV4-3
J: TRBJ2-5
D: .
DNA: TGCGCCAGCAGCCAAGATCTTGCCAGCCAAGAGACCCAGTACTTC
CDR3: CASSQDLASQETQYF

size: .
V: TRBV7-2
J: TRBJ1-6
D: TRBD1
DNA: TGTGCCAGCAGCCTCGTCCCGGGACAGGGTTCGGCCCTCCACTTT
CDR3: CASSLVPGQGSALHF

size: .
V: TRBV29-1
J: TRBJ2-7
D: TRBD1
DNA: TGCAGCGTTGAGAGACAGGGGGATTCCTACGAGCAGTACTTC
CDR3: CSVERQGDSYEQYF

size: .
V: TRBV19
J: TRBJ1-1
D: TRBD1
DNA: TGTGCCAGTAGTTTTCGGACAGGGATCCTGAACACTGAAGCTTTCTTT
CDR3: CASSFRTGILNTEAFF

size: .
V: TRBV9
J: TRBJ2-2
D: TRBD2
DNA: TGTGCCAGCAGCGACGGACTAGCGGCGAACACCGGGGAGCTGTTTTTT
CDR3: CASSDGLAANTGELFF

size: .
V: TRBV28
J: TRBJ2-1
D: TRBD2
DNA: TGTGCCAGCAGTTCCCCTACAACTAGCGGGAATTACAATGAGCAGTTCTTC
CDR3: CASSSPTTSGNYNEQFF

size: .
V: TRBV7-8
J: TRBJ2-3
D: TRBD2
DNA: TGTGCCAGCAGCCAACTTAGCGGGCGGGTAGATACGCAGTATTTT
CDR3: CASSQLSGRVDTQYF

size: large
V: TRBV2
J: TRBJ2-5
D: .
DNA: TGTGCCAGCAGTGGAGCGGGACACATGTACCAAGAGACCCAGTACTTC
CDR3: CASSGAGHMYQETQYF

size: once
V: TRBV28
J: TRBJ2-4
D: .
DNA: TGTGCCAGCAGTTTAAGCCCAACCAAAAACATTCAGTACTTC
CDR3: CASSLSPTKNIQYF

size: .
V: TRBV5-1
J: TRBJ2-7
D: TRBD2
DNA: TGCGCCAGCAGCTTGGCCGGACTTAGGACTAGCCCCCTCCCCTCCTACGAGCAGTACTTC
CDR3: CASSLAGLRTSPLPSYEQYF

size: .
V: TRBV10-3
J: TRBJ2-7
D: TRBD1
DNA: TGTGCCATCAGTGGGACAGGGGGGACCTACGAGCAGTACTTC
CDR3: CAISGTGGTYEQYF

size: .
V: TRBV30
J: TRBJ1-5
D: .
DNA: TGTGCCTGGAGTCCTCCGCCGGGGGGAGGCAATCAGCCCCAGCATTTT
CDR3: CAWSPPPGGGNQPQHF

size: .
V: TRBV4-3
J: TRBJ1-6
D: TRBD1
DNA: TGCGCCAGCAGCCAAGATTTCAGTCAGGGGGCGCGTAATTCACCCCTCCACTTT
CDR3: CASSQDFSQGARNSPLHF

size: .
V: TRBV11-2
J: TRBJ2-7
D: .
DNA: TGTGCCAGCAGCTTAGTCCCGCTAGGGGCGGGAAGCTACGAGCAGTACTTC
CDR3: CASSLVPLGAGSYEQYF

size: .
V: TRBV9
J: TRBJ1-3
D: .
DNA: TGTGCCAGCAGCGTAGGGATGCAGGGAGGGAACACCATATATTTT
CDR3: CASSVGMQGGNTIYF

size: .
V: TRBV7-2
J: TRBJ2-7
D: TRBD1
DNA: TGTGCCAGCAGCACCTGGACAGGGTACGAGCAGTACTTC
CDR3: CASSTWTGYEQYF

size: few
V: TRBV7-2
J: TRBJ2-3
D: TRBD2
DNA: TGTGCCAGCACTATAGCGGGGGCGACAGATACGCAGTATTTT
CDR3: CASTIAGATDTQYF

size: .
V: TRBV15
J: TRBJ2-5
D: TRBD2
DNA: TGTGCCACCAGCAGGCGGGGAGCGGGGCAAGAGACCCAGTACTTC
CDR3: CATSRRGAGQETQYF

size: .
V: TRBV19
J: TRBJ1-2
D: .
DNA: TGTGCCAGTAGTATCGCAGGGATCTATGGCTACACCTTC
CDR3: CASSIAGIYGYTF

size: .
V: TRBV18
J: TRBJ2-4
D: .
DNA: TGTGCCAGCTCACCACCGCAGGGCGGCAAAAACATTCAGTACTTC
CDR3: CASSPPQGGKNIQYF

size: once
V: TRBV6-6
J: TRBJ1-1
D: .
DNA: TGTGCCAGCAGCCCAAAAGGGGGAGGGGGGAACACTGAAGCTTTCTTT
CDR3: CASSPKGGGGNTEAFF

size: large
V: TRBV27
J: TRBJ2-5
D: .
DNA: TGTGCCAGCAGTCCTTCACACGACGGGGGAAAAGAGACCCAGTACTTC
CDR3: CASSPSHDGGKETQYF

size: .
V: TRBV5-7
J: TRBJ2-7
D: TRBD1
DNA: TGTGCCAGCAGCCCATTATTGGGACAGGGTCGCGAGCAGTACTTC
CDR3: CASSPLLGQGREQYF

size: .
V: TRBV23-1
J: TRBJ2-2
D: .
DNA: TGCGCCAGCAGTCGAAAAGGACAGAACACCGGGGAGCTGTTTTTT
CDR3: CASSRKGQNTGELFF

size: once
V: TRBV28
J: TRBJ2-2
D: TRBD2
DNA: TGTGCCAGCCATAGCGGGGGGGCTGACACCGGGGAGCTGTTTTTT
CDR3: CASHSGGADTGELFF

size: .
V: TRBV11-2
J: TRBJ2-7
D: TRBD1
DNA: TGTGCCAGCAGCCTTTCAGGGGACAGCGGCTACGAGCAGTACTTC
CDR3: CASSLSGDSGYEQYF

size: .
V: TRBV7-2
J: TRBJ1-6
D: .
DNA: TGTGCCAGCAGCGGACTTCGAGCCCTCCACTTT
CDR3: CASSGLRALHF

size: .
V: TRBV18
J: TRBJ2-1
D: TRBD2
DNA: TGTGCCAGCTCACCCGGACTAGACGATGAGCAGTTCTTC
CDR3: CASSPGLDDEQFF

size: once
V: TRBV4-3
J: TRBJ1-5
D: .
DNA: TGCGCCAGCAGCCAAGACCGCCGGGGGCCCCAGCATTTT
CDR3: CASSQDRRGPQHF

size: .
V: TRBV28
J: TRBJ1-2
D: .
DNA: TGTGCCAGCAGTCCCCGGGGGGGCACAGGGAATCTAGCGAGGGGCTACACCTTC
CDR3: CASSPRGGTGNLARGYTF

size: once
V: TRBV19
J: TRBJ2-6
D: .
DNA: TGTGCCAGTAGTATGCGAGTGATCTCTGGGGCCAACGTCCTGACTTTC
CDR3: CASSMRVISGANVLTF